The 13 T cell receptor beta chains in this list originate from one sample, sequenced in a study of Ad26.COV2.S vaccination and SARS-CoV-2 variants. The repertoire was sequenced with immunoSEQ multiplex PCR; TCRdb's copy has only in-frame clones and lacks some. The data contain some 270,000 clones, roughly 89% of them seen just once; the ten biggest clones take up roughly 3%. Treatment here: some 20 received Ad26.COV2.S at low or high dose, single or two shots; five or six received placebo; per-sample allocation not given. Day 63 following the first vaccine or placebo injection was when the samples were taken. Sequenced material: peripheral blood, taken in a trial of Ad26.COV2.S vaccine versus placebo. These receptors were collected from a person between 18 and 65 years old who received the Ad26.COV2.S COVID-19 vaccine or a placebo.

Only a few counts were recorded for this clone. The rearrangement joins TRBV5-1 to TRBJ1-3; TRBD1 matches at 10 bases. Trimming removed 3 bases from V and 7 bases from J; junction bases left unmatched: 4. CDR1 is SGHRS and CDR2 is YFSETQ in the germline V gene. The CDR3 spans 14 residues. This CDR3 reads CASSSGTGVNTIYF. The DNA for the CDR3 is TGCGCCAGCAGCTCGGGGACAGGGGTGAACACCATATATTTT.

The CDR3 DNA follows: TGTGCCAGCGCCCTCAACCGGGATACCTATGGCTACACCTTC. This translates into CASALNRDTYGYTF. The rearrangement links TRBV27 to TRBJ1-2; D gene ambiguous. Germline V gives CDR1 MNHEY, CDR2 SMNVEV (reference sequence). The CDR3 has 14 amino acids. V was pared by 8 bases and J by 4 bases, with 17 bases between.

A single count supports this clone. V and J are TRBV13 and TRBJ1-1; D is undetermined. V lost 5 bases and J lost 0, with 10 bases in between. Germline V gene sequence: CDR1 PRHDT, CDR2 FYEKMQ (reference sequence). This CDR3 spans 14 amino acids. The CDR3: CASSPKTVNTEAFF. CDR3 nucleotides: TGTGCCAGCAGCCCCAAGACTGTGAACACTGAAGCTTTCTTT.

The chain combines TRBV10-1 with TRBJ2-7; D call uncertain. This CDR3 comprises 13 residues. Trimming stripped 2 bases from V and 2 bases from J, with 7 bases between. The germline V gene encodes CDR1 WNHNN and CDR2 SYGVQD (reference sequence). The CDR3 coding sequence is TGCGCCAGCAGTGAGAGGCCAGCCTACGAGCAGTACGTC. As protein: CASSERPAYEQYV.

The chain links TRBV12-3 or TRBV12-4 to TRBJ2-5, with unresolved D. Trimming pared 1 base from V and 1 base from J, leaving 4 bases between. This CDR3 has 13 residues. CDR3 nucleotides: TGTGCCAGCAGTTTAGGCCTCCAAGAGACCCAGTACTTC. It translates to CASSLGLQETQYF.

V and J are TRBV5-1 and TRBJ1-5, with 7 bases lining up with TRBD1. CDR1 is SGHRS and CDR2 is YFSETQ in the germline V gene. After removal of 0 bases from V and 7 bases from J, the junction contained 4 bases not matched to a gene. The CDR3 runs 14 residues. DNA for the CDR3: TGCGCCAGCAGCTTGGAGGCAGGGGGACAGCCCCAGCATTTT. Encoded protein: CASSLEAGGQPQHF.

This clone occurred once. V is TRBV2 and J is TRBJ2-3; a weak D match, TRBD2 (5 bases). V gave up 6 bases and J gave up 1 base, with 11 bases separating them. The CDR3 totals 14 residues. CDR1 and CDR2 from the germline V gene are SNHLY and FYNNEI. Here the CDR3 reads CASRIGLGTDTQYF. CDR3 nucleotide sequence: TGTGCCAGCAGGATCGGACTTGGCACAGATACGCAGTATTTT.

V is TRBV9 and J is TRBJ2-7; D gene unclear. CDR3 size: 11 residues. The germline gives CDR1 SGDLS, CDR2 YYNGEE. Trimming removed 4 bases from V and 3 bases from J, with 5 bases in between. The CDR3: CASSFSYEQYV. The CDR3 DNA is TGTGCCAGCAGCTTTAGCTACGAGCAGTACGTC.

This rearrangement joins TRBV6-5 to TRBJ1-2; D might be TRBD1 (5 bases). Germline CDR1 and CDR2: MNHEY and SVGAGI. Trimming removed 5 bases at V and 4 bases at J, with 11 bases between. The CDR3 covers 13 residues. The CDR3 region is CASSPTRVYGYTF. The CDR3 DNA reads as TGTGCCAGCAGTCCGACCAGGGTCTATGGCTACACCTTC.

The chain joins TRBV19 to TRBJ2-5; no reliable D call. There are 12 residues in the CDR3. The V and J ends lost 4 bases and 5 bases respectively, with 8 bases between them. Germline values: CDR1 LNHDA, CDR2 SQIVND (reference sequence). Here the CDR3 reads CASSKGRETQYF. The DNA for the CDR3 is TGTGCCAGTAGTAAGGGAAGGGAGACCCAGTACTTC.

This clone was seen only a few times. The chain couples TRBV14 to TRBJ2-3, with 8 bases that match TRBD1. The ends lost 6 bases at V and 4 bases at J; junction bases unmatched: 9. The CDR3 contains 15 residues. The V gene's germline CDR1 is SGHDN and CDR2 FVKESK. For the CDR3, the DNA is TGTGCCAGCAGTCGGAACAGGGGGTGGTCAGATACGCAGTATTTT. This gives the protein CASSRNRGWSDTQYF.

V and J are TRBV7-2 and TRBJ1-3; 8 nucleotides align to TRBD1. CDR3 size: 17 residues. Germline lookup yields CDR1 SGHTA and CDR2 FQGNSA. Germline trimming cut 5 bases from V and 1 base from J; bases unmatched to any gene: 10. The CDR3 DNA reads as TGTGCCAGCAGCGACAGGGGCGGTGGGAGATCTGGAAACACCATATATTTT. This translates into CASSDRGGGRSGNTIYF.

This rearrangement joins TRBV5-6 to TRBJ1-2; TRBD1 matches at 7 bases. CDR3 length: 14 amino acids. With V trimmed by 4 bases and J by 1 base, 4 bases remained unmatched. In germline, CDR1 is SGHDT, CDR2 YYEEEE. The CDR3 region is CASSQGQFNYGYTF. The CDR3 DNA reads TGTGCCAGCAGCCAGGGACAGTTTAACTATGGCTACACCTTC.